This record concerns one T cell receptor (beta chain) sequence. This clonotype was detected only once. The antigen it recognizes is unknown. The sample holds no much larger clone one base away, and base qualities are not on file. One read provides weak support. CDR1 is given as MNHEY and CDR2 as SVGEGT, both from the germline V gene. Relative to germline, V is 2 bases shorter and J is 4 bases shorter, with 9 bases between their ends. The CDR3, cysteine through phenylalanine, is 14 amino acids long. The entry retains the CDR3 DNA only, 42 bases that are in frame from base 1. These data originate in a study of CD8 T cells in Susac syndrome (dated by TCRdb to about 2019). About the investigation overall: The study used repertoire sequencing to test whether antigen drove CD8+ T cell activation and differentiation in Susac syndrome. CD8+ T cell repertoire clonality was compared between fewer than 13 healthy donors, around 14 Susac syndrome patients and approximately 15 multiple sclerosis patients.

Broad study findings and their caveats: The TCR sequencing and HLA analysis was acknowledged to have included a relatively small number of individuals.

Peripheral blood CD8+ and CD4+ T cells from healthy donors, Susac syndrome patients and multiple sclerosis patients were profiled using high-throughput TCR beta sequencing. Treatment-naive patients with stable or active relapsing-remitting disease fulfilling revised McDonald criteria were used as multiple sclerosis controls. Bulk CD8+ and CD4+ T cells were purified by magnetic negative isolation, whereas CD8+ TEMRA cells were enriched by FACS. Blood was drawn into EDTA tubes, processed within 24 hours, and PBMCs were isolated by density gradient centrifugation. PBMCs intended for TCR sequencing were frozen in liquid nitrogen and were later thawed in a 37 degrees C water bath. The sorted or isolated CD4+, CD8+ and CD8+ TEMRA cells reached a purity of at least 90%. RNA was extracted using the RNeasy kit, and about 0.5 to 1 ug of the RNA was reverse transcribed with random hexamers. The immunoSEQ multiplex PCR assay, which covers 54 Vbeta and 13 Jbeta segments, was used to amplify TCR beta CDR3 regions. PCR amplification bias was corrected by using a synthetic template baseline for primer optimization and computational correction. In the authors' own workflow: Reads were annotated to V, D and J genes per IMGT and analyzed with immunoSEQ Analyzer, keeping only productive sequences. Clonality was computed as one minus Shannon entropy normalized by log2 of the number of productive unique sequences. Public and private clones were assessed among the 100 most prevalent clones of each patient and control. A clone was defined as Susac-specific if it was absent from the healthy and MS cohorts, from over a thousand published viral clones and from other ImmuneACCESS disease sequences. TCRdb reran the public reads through fastp at Q25 and MiXCR, keeping productive beta chains. Rows with a matching CDR3 protein are joined into one entry that keeps the most common DNA and genes. These V and J calls derive from TCRdb rather than the authors' analysis. A total of a few hundred thousand distinct CDR3 sequences appear in this sample, 85% to 90% of them only once. Around 0.12% of the sample is held by the ten biggest clonotypes.

This sequence was found in a human donor with multiple sclerosis. The specimen was CD8+ T cells from PBMCs. The chain is assembled from TRBV6-2 or TRBV6-3 and TRBJ1-5; no D gene is confidently identified. The DNA is TGTGCCAGCAGTTACGTCGGCTTTAATCAGCCCCAGCATTTT. This encodes CASSYVGFNQPQHF.